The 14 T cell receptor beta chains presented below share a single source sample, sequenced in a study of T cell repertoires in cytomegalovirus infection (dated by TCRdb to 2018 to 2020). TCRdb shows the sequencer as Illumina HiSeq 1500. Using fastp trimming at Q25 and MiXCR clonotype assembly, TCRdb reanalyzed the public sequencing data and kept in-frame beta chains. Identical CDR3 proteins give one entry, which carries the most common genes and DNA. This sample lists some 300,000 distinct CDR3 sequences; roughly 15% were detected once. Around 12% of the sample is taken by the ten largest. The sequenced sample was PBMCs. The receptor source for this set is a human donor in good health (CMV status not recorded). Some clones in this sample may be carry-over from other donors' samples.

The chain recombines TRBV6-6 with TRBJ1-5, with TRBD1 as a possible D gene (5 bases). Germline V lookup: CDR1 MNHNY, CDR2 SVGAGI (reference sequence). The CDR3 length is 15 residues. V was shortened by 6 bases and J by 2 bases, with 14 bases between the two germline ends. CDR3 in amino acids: CASSLRGNGNQPQHF. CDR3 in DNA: TGTGCCAGCAGCTTAAGGGGTAATGGCAATCAGCCCCAGCATTTT.

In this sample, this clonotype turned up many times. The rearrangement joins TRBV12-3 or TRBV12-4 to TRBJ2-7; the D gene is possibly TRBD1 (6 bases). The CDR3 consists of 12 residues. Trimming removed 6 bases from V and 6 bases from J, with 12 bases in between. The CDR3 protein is CASSLQGSEQYF. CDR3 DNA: TGTGCCAGCAGCCTACAGGGATCCGAGCAGTACTTC.

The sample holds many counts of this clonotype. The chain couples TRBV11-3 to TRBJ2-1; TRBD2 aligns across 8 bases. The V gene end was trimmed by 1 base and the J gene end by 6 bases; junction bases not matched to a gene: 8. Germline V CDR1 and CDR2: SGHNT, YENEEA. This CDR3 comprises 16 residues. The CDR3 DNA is TGTGCCAGCAGCTTAGGCGATAGCGGGGCAAGCAATGAGCAGTTCTTC. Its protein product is CASSLGDSGASNEQFF.

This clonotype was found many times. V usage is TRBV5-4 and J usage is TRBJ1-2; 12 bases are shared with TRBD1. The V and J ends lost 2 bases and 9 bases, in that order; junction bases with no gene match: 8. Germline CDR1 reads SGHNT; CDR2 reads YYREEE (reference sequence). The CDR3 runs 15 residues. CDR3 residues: CASSFVGTGGRSYTF. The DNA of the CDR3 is TGTGCCAGCAGCTTCGTTGGGACAGGGGGCAGAAGCTACACCTTC.

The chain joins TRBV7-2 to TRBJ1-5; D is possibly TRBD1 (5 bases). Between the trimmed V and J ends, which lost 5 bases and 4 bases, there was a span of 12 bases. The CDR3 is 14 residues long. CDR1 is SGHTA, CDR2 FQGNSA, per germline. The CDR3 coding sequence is TGTGCCAGCAGCCCGTGGGGGGAAAATCAGCCCCAGCATTTT. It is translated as CASSPWGENQPQHF.

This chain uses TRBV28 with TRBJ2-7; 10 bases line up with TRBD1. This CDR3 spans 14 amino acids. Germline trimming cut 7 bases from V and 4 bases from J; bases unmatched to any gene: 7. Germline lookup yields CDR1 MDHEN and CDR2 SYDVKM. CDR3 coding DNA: TGTGCCAGCAAGCCGGGACAGGGGCGGTACGAGCAGTACTTC. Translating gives CASKPGQGRYEQYF.

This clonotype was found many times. The CDR3, as DNA: TGCAGTGCTAGAGATGAGGGCAGGGCGGCCACTGAAGCTTTCTTT. Its protein product is CSARDEGRAATEAFF. This chain uses TRBV20-1 with TRBJ1-1, with a possible D match to TRBD1 (5 bases). V lost 0 bases and J 4 bases, leaving 15 bases between the germline ends. The CDR3 sequence is 15 residues long. Germline loops: CDR1 DFQATT, CDR2 SNEGSKA (reference sequence).

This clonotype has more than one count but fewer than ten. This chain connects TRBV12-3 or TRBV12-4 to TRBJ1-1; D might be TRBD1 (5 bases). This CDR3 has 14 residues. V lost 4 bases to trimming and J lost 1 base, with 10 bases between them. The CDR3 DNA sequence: TGTGCCAGCAGTTCCGTGGGGCCGAACACTGAAGCTTTCTTT. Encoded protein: CASSSVGPNTEAFF.

This CDR3 is CASSRTGVFGNIQYF. In DNA form, the CDR3 reads TGTGCCAGCTCACGAACGGGGGTGTTTGGGAACATTCAGTACTTC. The genes are TRBV18 and TRBJ2-4; a weak D match, TRBD2 (6 bases). CDR1 and CDR2 (germline): KGHSH, LQKENI. The CDR3 has 15 residues. The V and J ends lost 4 bases and 7 bases respectively, with 17 bases between them.

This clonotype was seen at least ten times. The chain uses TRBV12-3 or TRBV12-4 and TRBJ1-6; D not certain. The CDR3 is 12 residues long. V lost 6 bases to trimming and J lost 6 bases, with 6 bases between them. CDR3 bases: TGTGCCAGCAGCGGCAGTAATTCACCCCTCCACTTT. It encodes CASSGSNSPLHF.

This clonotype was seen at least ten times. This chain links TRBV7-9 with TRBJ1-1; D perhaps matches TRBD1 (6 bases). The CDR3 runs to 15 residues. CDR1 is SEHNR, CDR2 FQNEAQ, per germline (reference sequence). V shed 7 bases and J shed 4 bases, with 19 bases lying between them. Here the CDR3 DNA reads TGTGCCAGCACCCGCATCAGGGGCGCGCGCACTGAAGCTTTCTTT. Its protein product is CASTRIRGARTEAFF.

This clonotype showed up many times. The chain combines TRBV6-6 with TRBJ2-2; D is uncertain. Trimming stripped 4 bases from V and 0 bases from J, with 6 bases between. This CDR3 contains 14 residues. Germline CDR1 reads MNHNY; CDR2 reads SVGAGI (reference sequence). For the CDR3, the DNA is TGTGCCAGCAGTTTCGAGACGAACACCGGGGAGCTGTTTTTT. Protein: CASSFETNTGELFF.

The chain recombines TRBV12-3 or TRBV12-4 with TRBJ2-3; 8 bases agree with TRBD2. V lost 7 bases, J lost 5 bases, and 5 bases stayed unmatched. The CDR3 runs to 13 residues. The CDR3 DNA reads TGTGCCAGCACGCGGGGGGCCGGAGATACGCAGTATTTT. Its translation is CASTRGAGDTQYF.

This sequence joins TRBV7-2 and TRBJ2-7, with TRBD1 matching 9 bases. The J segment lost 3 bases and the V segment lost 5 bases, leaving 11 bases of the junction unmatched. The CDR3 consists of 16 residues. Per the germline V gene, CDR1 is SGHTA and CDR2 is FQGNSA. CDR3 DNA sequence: TGTGCCAGCAGCATACAGTACAGGGGGCGGTTCTACGAGCAGTACTTC. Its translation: CASSIQYRGRFYEQYF.